The clone carrying this TCR beta chain was detected only a few times. What it recognizes is unknown. This sample is part of a study of T cell responses to AZD1222 COVID-19 vaccine. The V and J ends lost 4 bases and 2 bases respectively, with 2 bases between them. The CDR3 sequence is 11 residues long. Per the germline V gene, CDR1 is MNHEY and CDR2 is SVGEGT. Broader study findings: Repertoires were obtained solely post-peak T cell response.

Some clones are missing from TCRdb's copy, which holds only in-frame ones; the method was immunoSEQ multiplex PCR. The data show 130,000 or so clones, around 90% seen once. Whether given at about 4 or about 12 weeks, second doses were pooled. The chain combines TRBV6-2 or TRBV6-3 with TRBJ2-5; D is unclear. This clonotype was sampled from an adult who received the AZD1222 COVID-19 vaccine. The sequences come from peripheral blood, collected 28 days after the second AZD1222 dose. Here the CDR3 reads CASSWQETQYF. Written as DNA, the CDR3 is TGTGCCAGCAGTTGGCAAGAGACCCAGTACTTC.